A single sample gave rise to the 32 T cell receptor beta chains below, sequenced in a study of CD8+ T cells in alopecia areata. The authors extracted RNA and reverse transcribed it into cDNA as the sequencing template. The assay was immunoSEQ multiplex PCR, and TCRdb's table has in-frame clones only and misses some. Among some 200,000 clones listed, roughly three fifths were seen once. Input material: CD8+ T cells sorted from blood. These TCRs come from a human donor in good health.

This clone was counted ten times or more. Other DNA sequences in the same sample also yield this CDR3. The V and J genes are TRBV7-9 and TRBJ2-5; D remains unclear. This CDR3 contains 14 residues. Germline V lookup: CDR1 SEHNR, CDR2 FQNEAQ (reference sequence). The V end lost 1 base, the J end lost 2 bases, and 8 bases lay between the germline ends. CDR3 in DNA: TGTGCCAGCAGCTTAGTCACAATGCAAGAGACCCAGTACTTC. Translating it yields CASSLVTMQETQYF.

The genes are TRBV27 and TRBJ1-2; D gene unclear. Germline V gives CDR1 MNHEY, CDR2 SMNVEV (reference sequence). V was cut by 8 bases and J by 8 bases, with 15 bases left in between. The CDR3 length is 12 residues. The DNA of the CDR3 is TGTGCCAGCCTACATACTTCTGGCGGCTACACCTTC. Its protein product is CASLHTSGGYTF.

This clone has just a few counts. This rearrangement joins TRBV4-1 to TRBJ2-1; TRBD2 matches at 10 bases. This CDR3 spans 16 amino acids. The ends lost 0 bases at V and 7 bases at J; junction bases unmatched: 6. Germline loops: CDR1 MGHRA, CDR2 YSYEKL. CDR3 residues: CASSQDQRGGLNEQFF. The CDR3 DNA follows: TGCGCCAGCAGCCAAGATCAGCGGGGGGGCCTGAATGAGCAGTTCTTC.

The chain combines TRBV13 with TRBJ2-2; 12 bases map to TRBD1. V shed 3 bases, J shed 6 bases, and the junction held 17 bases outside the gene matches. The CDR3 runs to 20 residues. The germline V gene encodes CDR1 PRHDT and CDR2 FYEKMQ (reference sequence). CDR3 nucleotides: TGTGCCAGCAGCTTTTCTGGGACAGGGGGCCTGAGAGGAACGTCCGGGGAGCTGTTTTTT. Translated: CASSFSGTGGLRGTSGELFF.

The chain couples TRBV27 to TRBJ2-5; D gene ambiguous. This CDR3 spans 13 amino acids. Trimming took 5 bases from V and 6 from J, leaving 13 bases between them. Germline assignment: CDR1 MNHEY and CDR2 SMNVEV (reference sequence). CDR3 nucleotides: TGTGCCAGCAGTGACGTTCTAGGACAGACCCAGTACTTC. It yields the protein CASSDVLGQTQYF.

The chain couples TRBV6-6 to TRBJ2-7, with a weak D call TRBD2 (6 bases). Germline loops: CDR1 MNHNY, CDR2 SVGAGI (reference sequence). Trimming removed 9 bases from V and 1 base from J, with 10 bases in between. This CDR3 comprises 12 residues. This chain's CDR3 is CASSEGSYEQYF. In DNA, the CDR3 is TGTGCCAGTTCGGAGGGGTCCTACGAGCAGTACTTC.

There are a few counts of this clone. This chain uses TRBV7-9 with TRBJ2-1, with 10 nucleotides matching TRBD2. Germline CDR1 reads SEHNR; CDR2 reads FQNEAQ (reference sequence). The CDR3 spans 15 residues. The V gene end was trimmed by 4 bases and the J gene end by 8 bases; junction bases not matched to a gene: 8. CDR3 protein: CASSSPASGGHEQFF. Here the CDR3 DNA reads TGTGCCAGCAGCTCCCCGGCTAGCGGGGGCCATGAGCAGTTCTTC. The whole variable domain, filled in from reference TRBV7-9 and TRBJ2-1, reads DTGVSQNPRHKITKRGQNVTFRCDPISEHNRLYWYRQTLGQGPEFLTYFQNEAQLEKSRLLSDRFSAERPKGSFSTLEIQRTEQGDSAMYLCASSSPASGGHEQFFGPGTRLTVL.

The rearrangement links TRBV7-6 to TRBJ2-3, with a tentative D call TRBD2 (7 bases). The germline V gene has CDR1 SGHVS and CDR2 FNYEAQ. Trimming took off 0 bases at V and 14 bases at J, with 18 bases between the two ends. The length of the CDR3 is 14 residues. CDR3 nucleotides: TGTGCCAGCAGCTTAGCGTTGGGGGGGGCCTTAAGGTATTTT. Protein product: CASSLALGGALRYF.

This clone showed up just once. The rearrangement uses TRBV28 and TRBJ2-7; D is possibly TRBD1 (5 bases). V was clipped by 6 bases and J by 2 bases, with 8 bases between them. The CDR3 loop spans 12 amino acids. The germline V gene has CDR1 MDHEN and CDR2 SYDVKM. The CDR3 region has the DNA TGTGCCAGCAGCCCGACAGCCTACGAGCAGTACTTC. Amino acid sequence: CASSPTAYEQYF.

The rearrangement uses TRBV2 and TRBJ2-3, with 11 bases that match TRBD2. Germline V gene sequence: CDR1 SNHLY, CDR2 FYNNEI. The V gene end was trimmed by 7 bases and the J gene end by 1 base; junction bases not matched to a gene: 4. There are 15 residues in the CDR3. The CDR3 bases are TGTGCCAGCAAGCTACTAGCGGGGGGCACAGATACGCAGTATTTT. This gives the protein CASKLLAGGTDTQYF. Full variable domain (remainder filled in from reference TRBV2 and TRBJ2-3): EPEVTQTPSHQVTQMGQEVILRCVPISNHLYFYWYRQILGQKVEFLVSFYNNEISEKSEIFDDQFSVERPDGSNFTLKIRSTKLEDSAMYFCASKLLAGGTDTQYFGPGTRLTVL.

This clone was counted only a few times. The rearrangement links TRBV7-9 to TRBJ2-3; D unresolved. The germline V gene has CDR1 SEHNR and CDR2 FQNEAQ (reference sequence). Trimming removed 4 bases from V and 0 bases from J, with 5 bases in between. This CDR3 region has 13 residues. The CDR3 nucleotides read TGTGCCAGCAGCTCCTTTAGCACAGATACGCAGTATTTT. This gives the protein CASSSFSTDTQYF.

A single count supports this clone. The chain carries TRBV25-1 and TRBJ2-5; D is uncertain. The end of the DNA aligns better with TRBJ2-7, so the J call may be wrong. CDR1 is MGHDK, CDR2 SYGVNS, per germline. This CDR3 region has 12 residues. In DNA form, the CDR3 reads TGTGCCAGCAGTGATTCAGGCTACGAGCAGTACTTC. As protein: CASSDSGYEQYF.

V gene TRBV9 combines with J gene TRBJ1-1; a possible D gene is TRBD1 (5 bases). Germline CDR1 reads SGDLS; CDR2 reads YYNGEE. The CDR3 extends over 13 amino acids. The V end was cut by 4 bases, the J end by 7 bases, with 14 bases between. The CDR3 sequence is CASSFGRGGEAFF. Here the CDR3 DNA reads TGTGCCAGCAGCTTTGGACGGGGGGGTGAAGCTTTCTTT.

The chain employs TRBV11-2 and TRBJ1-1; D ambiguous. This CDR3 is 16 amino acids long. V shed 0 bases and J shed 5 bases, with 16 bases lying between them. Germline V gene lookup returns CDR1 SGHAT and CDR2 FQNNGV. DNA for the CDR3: TGTGCCAGCAGCTTAGATACGGGGTTTTGGGAAACTGAAGCTTTCTTT. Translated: CASSLDTGFWETEAFF.

The CDR3 protein is CASSVGDRRLFF. In nucleotides, the CDR3 is TGTGCCAGCAGCGTAGGGGACAGGCGCCTCTTCTTT. V gene TRBV9 combines with J gene TRBJ1-1, with TRBD1 matching 8 bases. J lost 14 bases, V lost 0 bases, and 6 bases had no gene match. CDR3 size: 12 residues. Looked up from germline, CDR1 is SGDLS and CDR2 is YYNGEE.

The CDR3 nucleotides are TGTGCTAGTGGTTTTTCGGCGGGCGGGATTAACTATGGCTACACCTTC. The encoded protein is CASGFSAGGINYGYTF. The rearrangement links TRBV12-5 to TRBJ1-2; D is unresolved. The CDR3 spans 16 residues. Trimming stripped 3 bases from V and 1 base from J, with 15 bases between. The germline gives CDR1 LGHNT, CDR2 FRNRAP.

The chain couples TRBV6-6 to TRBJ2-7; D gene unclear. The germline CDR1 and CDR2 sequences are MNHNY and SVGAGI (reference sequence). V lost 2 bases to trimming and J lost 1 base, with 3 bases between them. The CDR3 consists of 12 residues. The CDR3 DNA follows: TGTGCCAGCAGTTACGCTTCCTACGAGCAGTACTTC. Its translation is CASSYASYEQYF.

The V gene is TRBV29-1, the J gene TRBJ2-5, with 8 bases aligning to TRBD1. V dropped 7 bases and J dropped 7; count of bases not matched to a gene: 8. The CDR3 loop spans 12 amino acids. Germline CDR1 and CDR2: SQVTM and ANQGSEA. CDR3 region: CSEQGGMGTQYF. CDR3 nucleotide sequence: TGCAGCGAACAGGGGGGTATGGGGACCCAGTACTTC.

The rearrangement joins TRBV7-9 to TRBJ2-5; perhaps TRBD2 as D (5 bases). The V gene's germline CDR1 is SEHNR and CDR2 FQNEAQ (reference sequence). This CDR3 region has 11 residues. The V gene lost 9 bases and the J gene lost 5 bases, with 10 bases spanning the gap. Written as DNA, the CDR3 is TGTGCCAGTAGATCGGGGGAGACCCAGTACTTC. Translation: CASRSGETQYF.

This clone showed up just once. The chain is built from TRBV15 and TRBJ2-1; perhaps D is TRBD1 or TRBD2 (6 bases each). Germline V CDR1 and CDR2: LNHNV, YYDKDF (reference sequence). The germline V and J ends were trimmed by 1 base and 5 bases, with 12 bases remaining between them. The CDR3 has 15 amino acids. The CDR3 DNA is TGTGCCACCAGCAGAGGGAGGGACACCCACAATGAGCAGTTCTTC. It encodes CATSRGRDTHNEQFF. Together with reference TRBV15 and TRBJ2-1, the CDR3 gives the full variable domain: DAMVIQNPRYQVTQFGKPVTLSCSQTLNHNVMYWYQQKSSQAPKLLFHYYDKDFNNEADTPDNFQSRRPNTSFCFLDIRSPGLGDTAMYLCATSRGRDTHNEQFFGPGTRLTVL.

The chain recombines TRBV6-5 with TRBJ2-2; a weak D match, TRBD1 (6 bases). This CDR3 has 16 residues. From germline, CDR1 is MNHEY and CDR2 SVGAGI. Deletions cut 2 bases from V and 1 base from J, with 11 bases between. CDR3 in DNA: TGTGCCAGCAGTTACGAGCAGGGGAGGAACACCGGGGAGCTGTTTTTT. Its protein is CASSYEQGRNTGELFF.

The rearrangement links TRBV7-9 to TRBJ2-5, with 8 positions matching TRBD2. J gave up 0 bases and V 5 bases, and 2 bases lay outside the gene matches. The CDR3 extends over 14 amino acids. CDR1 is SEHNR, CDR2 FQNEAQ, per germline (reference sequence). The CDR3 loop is CASSTGGDQETQYF. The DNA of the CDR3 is TGTGCCAGCAGCACCGGGGGGGACCAAGAGACCCAGTACTTC. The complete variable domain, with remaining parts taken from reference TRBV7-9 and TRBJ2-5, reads DTGVSQNPRHKITKRGQNVTFRCDPISEHNRLYWYRQTLGQGPEFLTYFQNEAQLEKSRLLSDRFSAERPKGSFSTLEIQRTEQGDSAMYLCASSTGGDQETQYFGPGTRLLVL.

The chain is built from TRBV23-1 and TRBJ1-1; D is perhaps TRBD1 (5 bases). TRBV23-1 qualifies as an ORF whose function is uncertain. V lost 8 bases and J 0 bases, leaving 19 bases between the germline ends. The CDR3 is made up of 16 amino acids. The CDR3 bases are TGCGCCAGCCACGTACCGGTTGGGGGGATGAACACTGAAGCTTTCTTT. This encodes CASHVPVGGMNTEAFF.

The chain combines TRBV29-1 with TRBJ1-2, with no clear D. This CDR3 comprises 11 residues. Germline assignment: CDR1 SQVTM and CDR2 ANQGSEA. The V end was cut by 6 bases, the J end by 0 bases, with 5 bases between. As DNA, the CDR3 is TGCAGCGTGGAGTCTAACTATGGCTACACCTTC. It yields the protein CSVESNYGYTF.

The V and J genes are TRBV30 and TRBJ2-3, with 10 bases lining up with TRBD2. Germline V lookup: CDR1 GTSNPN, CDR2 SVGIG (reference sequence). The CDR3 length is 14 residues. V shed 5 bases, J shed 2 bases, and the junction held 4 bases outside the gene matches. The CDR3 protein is CAWVAGGDTDTQYF. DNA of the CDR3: TGTGCCTGGGTAGCGGGGGGTGACACAGATACGCAGTATTTT.

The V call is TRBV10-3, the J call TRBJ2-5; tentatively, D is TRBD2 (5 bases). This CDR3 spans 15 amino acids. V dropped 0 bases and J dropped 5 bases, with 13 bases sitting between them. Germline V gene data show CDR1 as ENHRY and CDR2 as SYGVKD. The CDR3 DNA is TGTGCCATCAGTGAGTCGGGAGCCCGTCGGGAGACCCAGTACTTC. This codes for CAISESGARRETQYF.

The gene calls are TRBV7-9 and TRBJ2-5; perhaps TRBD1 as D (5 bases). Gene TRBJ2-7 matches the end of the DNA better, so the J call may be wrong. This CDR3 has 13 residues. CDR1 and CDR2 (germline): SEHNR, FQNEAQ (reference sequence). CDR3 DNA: TGTGCCAGCAGCCAAGGGGTCTCCTACGAGCAGTACTTC. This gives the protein CASSQGVSYEQYF.

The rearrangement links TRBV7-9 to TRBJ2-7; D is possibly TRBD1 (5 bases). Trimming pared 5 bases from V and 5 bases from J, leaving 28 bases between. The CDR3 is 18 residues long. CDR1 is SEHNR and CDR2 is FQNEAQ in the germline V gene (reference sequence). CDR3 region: CASSRGEGVFAPRDEQYF. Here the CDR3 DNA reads TGTGCCAGCAGCCGTGGGGAAGGGGTCTTTGCCCCTAGGGACGAGCAGTACTTC.

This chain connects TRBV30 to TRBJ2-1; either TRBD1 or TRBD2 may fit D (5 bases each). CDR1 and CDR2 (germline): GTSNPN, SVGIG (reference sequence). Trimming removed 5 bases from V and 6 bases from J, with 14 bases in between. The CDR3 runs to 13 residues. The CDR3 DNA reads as TGTGCCTGGCGGGACGCAGGGATCAATGAGCAGTTCTTC. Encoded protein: CAWRDAGINEQFF.

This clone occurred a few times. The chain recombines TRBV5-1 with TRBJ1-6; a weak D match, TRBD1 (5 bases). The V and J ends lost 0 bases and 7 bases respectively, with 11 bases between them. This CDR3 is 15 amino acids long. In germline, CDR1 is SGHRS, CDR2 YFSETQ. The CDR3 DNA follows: TGCGCCAGCAGCTTGGTCCAGGGATACAATTCACCCCTCCACTTT. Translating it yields CASSLVQGYNSPLHF. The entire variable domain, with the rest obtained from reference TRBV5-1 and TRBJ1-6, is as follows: KAGVTQTPRYLIKTRGQQVTLSCSPISGHRSVSWYQQTPGQGLQFLFEYFSETQRNKGNFPGRFSGRQFSNSRSEMNVSTLELGDSALYLCASSLVQGYNSPLHFGNGTRLTVT.

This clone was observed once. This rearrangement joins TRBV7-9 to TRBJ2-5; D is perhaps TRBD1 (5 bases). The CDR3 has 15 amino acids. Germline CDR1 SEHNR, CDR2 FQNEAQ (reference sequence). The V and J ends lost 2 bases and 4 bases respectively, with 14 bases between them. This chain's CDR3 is CASSLPRAGLETQYF. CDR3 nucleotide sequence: TGTGCCAGCAGCTTACCCAGGGCCGGGTTAGAGACCCAGTACTTC. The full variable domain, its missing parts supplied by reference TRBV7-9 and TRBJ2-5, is DTGVSQNPRHKITKRGQNVTFRCDPISEHNRLYWYRQTLGQGPEFLTYFQNEAQLEKSRLLSDRFSAERPKGSFSTLEIQRTEQGDSAMYLCASSLPRAGLETQYFGPGTRLLVL.

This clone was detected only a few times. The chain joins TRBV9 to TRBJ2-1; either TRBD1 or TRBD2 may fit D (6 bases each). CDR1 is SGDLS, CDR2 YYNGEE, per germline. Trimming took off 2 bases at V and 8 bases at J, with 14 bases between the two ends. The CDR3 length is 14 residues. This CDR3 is CASSVGAGIYEQFF. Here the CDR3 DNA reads TGTGCCAGCAGCGTGGGGGCGGGGATCTATGAGCAGTTCTTC.